This T cell receptor beta chain was identified during a study of response to subunit inactivated influenza vaccine. General observations from the study: The authors offered the suggestion that each seasonal influenza vaccination recruits few new T cells.

The V end was cut by 5 bases, the J end by 9 bases, with 20 bases between. The CDR3 is 15 amino acids. Germline loops: CDR1 SGHTA, CDR2 FQGNSA. TCRdb analysed the RT-PCR reads with MiXCR anew, one entry per CDR3 protein. The sample contains some 500,000 distinct CDR3 sequences, 25% of which appear only once. Of note for this clonotype: Its target is unknown.

This TCR was recovered from a man aged 45-65 years who received an inactivated influenza vaccine. This chain uses TRBV7-2 with TRBJ1-5; a weak D match, TRBD1 (6 bases). Sample: CD4+ T cells sorted from PBMCs, taken 4 to 6 days after vaccination. CDR3 residues: CASSKDRSGQLPQHF. CDR3 bases: TGTGCCAGCAGCAAGGACAGAAGCGGCCAGTTGCCCCAGCATTTT. Based on the CDR3 plus reference TRBV7-2 and TRBJ1-5, the full variable domain is GAGVSQSPSNKVTEKGKDVELRCDPISGHTALYWYRQSLGQGLEFLIYFQGNSAPDKSGLPSDRFSAERTGGSVSTLTIQRTQQEDSAVYLCASSKDRSGQLPQHFGDGTRLSIL.